This T cell receptor beta chain was sequenced for a study of T-cell reconstitution after alpha-beta-depleted transplantation in children. Study conclusions and caveats: T-cell numbers and diversity, one year after transplant, stemmed largely from T cells that were newly produced. Several hundred expanded graft clones reportedly were the source of alpha-beta T cells about two months after transplant. Surviving recipient T cells and intrathymic progenitors accounted for some patients' high TCRbeta diversity at day 60.

Preparation of the TCRbeta library involved a method that used unique molecular identifiers. From the PCR reads, TCRdb called clonotypes with MiXCR, one entry per CDR3 protein. The sample holds a few hundred thousand distinct CDR3 sequences, 25% to 30% seen once. In this sample, this clonotype turned up a few times. The antigen remains undetermined. The CDR3 contains 14 residues. From germline, CDR1 is SGHRS and CDR2 YFSETQ. The germline V and J ends were trimmed by 3 bases and 0 bases, with 9 bases remaining between them. This specimen was PBMCs, taken before TCRalphabeta/CD19-depleted stem cell transplant. The receptor was derived from a boy younger than two with Wiskott-Aldrich syndrome, due to receive a stem cell transplant. This chain uses TRBV5-1 with TRBJ1-1, with D unresolved. The CDR3 here is CASSSGRLNTEAFF. The CDR3 bases are TGCGCCAGCAGCTCCGGACGGTTGAACACTGAAGCTTTCTTT. Supplemented by reference TRBV5-1 and TRBJ1-1, the full variable domain reads KAGVTQTPRYLIKTRGQQVTLSCSPISGHRSVSWYQQTPGQGLQFLFEYFSETQRNKGNFPGRFSGRQFSNSRSEMNVSTLELGDSALYLCASSSGRLNTEAFFGQGTRLTVV.